A selection of T cell receptor beta chains follows, all from one sample in a study of graft-versus-host responses after intestinal transplantation. Their recognized antigens are unknown. The method was immunoSEQ multiplex PCR; TCRdb's version includes in-frame clones alone and lacks a portion of them. Of fewer than 120,000 clones listed, 90% to 95% are singletons. This specimen was unstimulated CD8+ T cells sorted from spleen or lymph node cells, taken before intestinal transplant. The source is a human donor who received an intestinal transplant. Each CDR3 is given with its conserved first and last residue. Each record gives: clone size, CDR3 length, V gene, D gene, J gene, CDR3 protein, CDR3 DNA. D genes are given only for firm matches. Clone size is shown for a subset of rows, as once, few, many or a class of expanded clone.

abundance: .; len: 15; v_gene: TRBV4-1; d_gene: .; j_gene: TRBJ2-4; CDR3aa: CASSQVGASKNIQYF; CDR3nt: TGCGCCAGCAGCCAAGTGGGGGCTTCCAAAAACATTCAGTACTTC
abundance: .; len: 12; v_gene: TRBV5-1; d_gene: .; j_gene: TRBJ2-4; CDR3aa: CASSTMGEIQYF; CDR3nt: TGCGCCAGCAGCACTATGGGAGAGATTCAGTACTTC
abundance: .; len: 14; v_gene: TRBV28; d_gene: .; j_gene: TRBJ1-2; CDR3aa: CASSQTVGHYGYTF; CDR3nt: TGTGCCAGCAGTCAGACGGTCGGCCATTATGGCTACACCTTC
abundance: .; len: 14; v_gene: TRBV2; d_gene: .; j_gene: TRBJ2-7; CDR3aa: CASSEGGLSYEQYF; CDR3nt: TGTGCCAGCAGTGAAGGAGGACTCTCCTACGAGCAGTACTTC
abundance: .; len: 12; v_gene: TRBV15; d_gene: .; j_gene: TRBJ2-7; CDR3aa: CATSRDGYEQYF; CDR3nt: TGTGCCACCAGCAGAGATGGCTACGAGCAGTACTTC
abundance: .; len: 15; v_gene: TRBV7-8; d_gene: .; j_gene: TRBJ2-7; CDR3aa: CASSLSSGPSYEQYF; CDR3nt: TGTGCCAGCAGCTTATCCAGCGGACCGTCCTACGAGCAGTACTTC
abundance: .; len: 16; v_gene: TRBV6-5; d_gene: TRBD1; j_gene: TRBJ2-3; CDR3aa: CASSYSTGLSTDTQYF; CDR3nt: TGTGCCAGCAGTTACTCGACAGGGCTCAGCACAGATACGCAGTATTTT
abundance: .; len: 13; v_gene: TRBV11-2; d_gene: .; j_gene: TRBJ1-4; CDR3aa: CASSSPTNEKLFF; CDR3nt: TGTGCCAGCAGTTCCCCAACTAATGAAAAACTGTTTTTT
abundance: .; len: 13; v_gene: TRBV30; d_gene: .; j_gene: TRBJ2-7; CDR3aa: CAWSVLTSYEQYF; CDR3nt: TGTGCCTGGAGTGTACTCACAAGCTACGAGCAGTACTTC
abundance: .; len: 13; v_gene: TRBV30; d_gene: .; j_gene: TRBJ1-2; CDR3aa: CAWSVGSGNGYTF; CDR3nt: TGTGCCTGGAGTGTCGGATCGGGGAATGGCTACACCTTC
abundance: .; len: 14; v_gene: TRBV28; d_gene: .; j_gene: TRBJ2-5; CDR3aa: CASRTTGGLETQYF; CDR3nt: TGTGCCAGCAGGACCACCGGGGGCTTAGAGACCCAGTACTTC
abundance: .; len: 11; v_gene: TRBV7-9; d_gene: .; j_gene: TRBJ1-1; CDR3aa: CASSLVPQAFF; CDR3nt: TGTGCCAGCAGCTTAGTGCCGCAAGCTTTCTTT
abundance: .; len: 13; v_gene: TRBV11-1; d_gene: .; j_gene: TRBJ2-7; CDR3aa: CASSLGTTYEQYF; CDR3nt: TGTGCCAGCAGCTTGGGGACAACTTACGAGCAGTACTTC
abundance: .; len: 15; v_gene: TRBV27; d_gene: .; j_gene: TRBJ1-2; CDR3aa: CASSPFLGAVYGYTF; CDR3nt: TGTGCCAGCAGTCCATTTCTCGGGGCAGTCTATGGCTACACCTTC
abundance: once; len: 13; v_gene: TRBV5-1; d_gene: .; j_gene: TRBJ2-7; CDR3aa: CASSSGISYEQYF; CDR3nt: TGCGCCAGCAGCTCGGGCATCTCCTACGAGCAGTACTTC
abundance: .; len: 13; v_gene: TRBV27; d_gene: .; j_gene: TRBJ1-5; CDR3aa: CASSSSSNQPQHF; CDR3nt: TGTGCCAGCAGTTCGTCCAGCAATCAGCCCCAGCATTTT
abundance: once; len: 15; v_gene: TRBV19; d_gene: TRBD2; j_gene: TRBJ2-7; CDR3aa: CASSIGSGGHYEQYF; CDR3nt: TGTGCCAGTAGTATTGGAAGCGGGGGCCACTACGAGCAGTACTTC
abundance: .; len: 13; v_gene: TRBV6-5; d_gene: TRBD1; j_gene: TRBJ2-1; CDR3aa: CASSDRDRDEQFF; CDR3nt: TGTGCCAGCAGTGACCGGGACAGGGATGAGCAGTTCTTC
abundance: .; len: 16; v_gene: TRBV5-1; d_gene: .; j_gene: TRBJ2-1; CDR3aa: CASRRNRDRTYNEQFF; CDR3nt: TGCGCCAGCAGGCGAAACAGGGACCGCACCTACAATGAGCAGTTCTTC
abundance: once; len: 12; v_gene: TRBV27; d_gene: .; j_gene: TRBJ2-1; CDR3aa: CASSFARGEQFF; CDR3nt: TGTGCCAGCAGTTTCGCTAGGGGTGAGCAGTTCTTC
abundance: .; len: 14; v_gene: TRBV6-1; d_gene: .; j_gene: TRBJ1-1; CDR3aa: CASRRGQSDTEAFF; CDR3nt: TGTGCCAGCAGAAGAGGGCAGTCTGACACTGAAGCTTTCTTT
abundance: .; len: 13; v_gene: TRBV6-5; d_gene: .; j_gene: TRBJ2-5; CDR3aa: CASLRRGEETQYF; CDR3nt: TGTGCCAGCCTCCGCCGGGGTGAGGAGACCCAGTACTTC
abundance: .; len: 14; v_gene: TRBV30; d_gene: .; j_gene: TRBJ2-2; CDR3aa: CAWSVIKNTGELFF; CDR3nt: TGTGCCTGGAGTGTAATCAAGAACACCGGGGAGCTGTTTTTT
abundance: .; len: 13; v_gene: TRBV30; d_gene: TRBD1; j_gene: TRBJ1-2; CDR3aa: CAWERQGPYGYTF; CDR3nt: TGTGCCTGGGAACGACAGGGGCCCTATGGCTACACCTTC
abundance: .; len: 12; v_gene: TRBV11-2; d_gene: .; j_gene: TRBJ2-1; CDR3aa: CASSFDLDEQFF; CDR3nt: TGTGCCAGCAGCTTTGATCTCGATGAGCAGTTCTTC
abundance: .; len: 14; v_gene: TRBV15; d_gene: .; j_gene: TRBJ2-1; CDR3aa: CATSQRLGDNEQFF; CDR3nt: TGTGCCACCAGCCAACGATTAGGGGACAATGAGCAGTTCTTC
abundance: .; len: 12; v_gene: TRBV2; d_gene: .; j_gene: TRBJ2-1; CDR3aa: CASGYFSNEQFF; CDR3nt: TGTGCAAGCGGGTATTTTTCCAATGAGCAGTTCTTC
abundance: once; len: 18; v_gene: TRBV11-2; d_gene: .; j_gene: TRBJ2-6; CDR3aa: CASSLPVKQQSRANVLTF; CDR3nt: TGTGCCAGCAGCCTACCGGTCAAGCAACAAAGTCGGGCCAACGTCCTGACTTTC
abundance: .; len: 15; v_gene: TRBV19; d_gene: TRBD2; j_gene: TRBJ2-1; CDR3aa: CASNLAGASYNEQFF; CDR3nt: TGTGCCAGTAATCTAGCGGGGGCCTCCTACAATGAGCAGTTCTTC
abundance: .; len: 15; v_gene: TRBV5-1; d_gene: TRBD2; j_gene: TRBJ2-7; CDR3aa: CASSLGGLAGDEQYF; CDR3nt: TGCGCCAGCAGCTTGGGGGGGCTAGCGGGAGACGAGCAGTACTTC
abundance: .; len: 13; v_gene: TRBV13; d_gene: .; j_gene: TRBJ2-5; CDR3aa: CASSLDREETQYF; CDR3nt: TGTGCCAGCAGCTTAGACAGAGAAGAGACCCAGTACTTC
abundance: .; len: 15; v_gene: TRBV5-1; d_gene: .; j_gene: TRBJ1-1; CDR3aa: CASSLGQGLRTEAFF; CDR3nt: TGCGCCAGCAGCTTGGGTCAGGGGTTGAGGACTGAAGCTTTCTTT
abundance: .; len: 11; v_gene: TRBV9; d_gene: .; j_gene: TRBJ2-7; CDR3aa: CASSVDTEQYF; CDR3nt: TGTGCCAGCAGCGTTGACACAGAGCAGTACTTC
abundance: .; len: 14; v_gene: TRBV7-6; d_gene: TRBD2; j_gene: TRBJ2-7; CDR3aa: CASSLFLAGVEQYF; CDR3nt: TGTGCCAGCAGCTTATTCCTAGCGGGTGTCGAGCAGTACTTC
abundance: few; len: 11; v_gene: TRBV4-1; d_gene: .; j_gene: TRBJ2-2; CDR3aa: CASSQTGELFF; CDR3nt: TGCGCCAGCAGCCAGACCGGGGAGCTGTTTTTT
abundance: .; len: 18; v_gene: TRBV5-1; d_gene: .; j_gene: TRBJ2-7; CDR3aa: CASSLVGHSPPLVDEQYF; CDR3nt: TGCGCCAGCAGCTTGGTTGGGCATTCACCCCCCCTTGTTGACGAGCAGTACTTC
abundance: .; len: 15; v_gene: TRBV27; d_gene: TRBD2; j_gene: TRBJ2-3; CDR3aa: CASSPSGSYGDTQYF; CDR3nt: TGTGCCAGCAGCCCTAGCGGGAGTTATGGAGATACGCAGTATTTT
abundance: .; len: 15; v_gene: TRBV19; d_gene: .; j_gene: TRBJ1-5; CDR3aa: CASSIGSGVVQPQHF; CDR3nt: TGTGCCAGTAGTATAGGTTCCGGGGTGGTACAGCCCCAGCATTTT
abundance: .; len: 13; v_gene: TRBV2; d_gene: .; j_gene: TRBJ2-2; CDR3aa: CASSQAYTGELFF; CDR3nt: TGTGCCAGCAGTCAGGCCTACACCGGGGAGCTGTTTTTT
abundance: .; len: 17; v_gene: TRBV4-2; d_gene: TRBD2; j_gene: TRBJ2-3; CDR3aa: CASSQERRAGDTDTQYF; CDR3nt: TGTGCCAGCAGCCAAGAAAGAAGAGCGGGAGACACAGATACGCAGTATTTT
abundance: .; len: 14; v_gene: TRBV5-1; d_gene: .; j_gene: TRBJ1-1; CDR3aa: CASSLSREGTEAFF; CDR3nt: TGCGCCAGCAGCTTGTCGAGGGAGGGCACTGAAGCTTTCTTT
abundance: .; len: 13; v_gene: TRBV9; d_gene: .; j_gene: TRBJ2-1; CDR3aa: CASSVGVGDEQFF; CDR3nt: TGTGCCAGCAGCGTGGGGGTAGGCGATGAGCAGTTCTTC
abundance: few; len: 15; v_gene: TRBV10-2; d_gene: TRBD2; j_gene: TRBJ2-3; CDR3aa: CASSSWEGPLDTQYF; CDR3nt: TGCGCCAGCAGTTCTTGGGAGGGCCCATTGGATACGCAGTATTTT
abundance: .; len: 13; v_gene: TRBV30; d_gene: .; j_gene: TRBJ1-1; CDR3aa: CAWNLGSNTEAFF; CDR3nt: TGTGCCTGGAATTTGGGGAGTAACACTGAAGCTTTCTTT
abundance: .; len: 16; v_gene: TRBV5-4; d_gene: TRBD2; j_gene: TRBJ2-7; CDR3aa: CASSLDASGNSYEQYF; CDR3nt: TGTGCCAGCAGCTTGGATGCTAGCGGTAACTCCTACGAGCAGTACTTC
abundance: .; len: 13; v_gene: TRBV27; d_gene: .; j_gene: TRBJ2-1; CDR3aa: CASSLLTYNEQFF; CDR3nt: TGTGCCAGCAGTTTACTAACCTACAATGAGCAGTTCTTC
abundance: .; len: 13; v_gene: TRBV5-4; d_gene: .; j_gene: TRBJ2-7; CDR3aa: CASSKSGPYEQYF; CDR3nt: TGTGCCAGCAGCAAGTCCGGACCCTACGAGCAGTACTTC
abundance: .; len: 15; v_gene: TRBV27; d_gene: TRBD2; j_gene: TRBJ2-7; CDR3aa: CASSLTSGSSYEQYF; CDR3nt: TGTGCCAGCAGTTTAACTAGCGGGAGCTCCTACGAGCAGTACTTC
abundance: .; len: 15; v_gene: TRBV19; d_gene: TRBD1; j_gene: TRBJ2-5; CDR3aa: CASSIGWDRGETQYF; CDR3nt: TGTGCCAGTAGTATAGGCTGGGACAGGGGGGAGACCCAGTACTTC
abundance: .; len: 15; v_gene: TRBV4-1; d_gene: TRBD1; j_gene: TRBJ1-1; CDR3aa: CASSQNGQGGTEAFF; CDR3nt: TGCGCCAGCAGCCAAAATGGACAGGGAGGTACTGAAGCTTTCTTT
abundance: .; len: 18; v_gene: TRBV21-1; d_gene: .; j_gene: TRBJ1-5; CDR3aa: CASSKERIGLYSNQPQHF; CDR3nt: TGTGCCAGCAGCAAAGAGCGGATAGGGCTATATAGCAATCAGCCCCAGCATTTT
abundance: .; len: 18; v_gene: TRBV27; d_gene: .; j_gene: TRBJ2-3; CDR3aa: CASSVQGPSLLSTDTQYF; CDR3nt: TGTGCCAGCAGTGTTCAGGGGCCGTCCCTCTTATCCACAGATACGCAGTATTTT